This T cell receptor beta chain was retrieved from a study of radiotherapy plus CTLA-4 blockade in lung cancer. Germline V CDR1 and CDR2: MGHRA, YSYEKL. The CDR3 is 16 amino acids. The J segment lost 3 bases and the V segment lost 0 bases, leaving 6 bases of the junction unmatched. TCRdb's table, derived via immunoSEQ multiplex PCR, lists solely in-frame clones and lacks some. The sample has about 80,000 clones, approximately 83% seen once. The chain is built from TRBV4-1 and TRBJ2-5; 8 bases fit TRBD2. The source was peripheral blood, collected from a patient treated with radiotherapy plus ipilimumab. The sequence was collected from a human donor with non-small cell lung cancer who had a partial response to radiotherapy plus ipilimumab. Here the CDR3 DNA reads TGCGCCAGCAGCCAAGAGGGACTAGGGTTGAAAGAGACCCAGTACTTC. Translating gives CASSQEGLGLKETQYF.